The 28 T cell receptor beta chains listed next were all sequenced from one sample in a study of blood T cell repertoires in COVID-19. Clones were sequenced by immunoSEQ multiplex PCR, and TCRdb holds only the in-frame ones, with some missing. The sample shows 250,000 to 300,000 clones, more than 85% of them seen only once. The sequencing input was peripheral blood. The receptors here all came from a woman in her twenties or thirties with COVID-19, enrolled during active disease.

This clone was picked up one time. This may arise from a read error, as a much more abundant clone is one base away. J is TRBJ1-3 and V is TRBV27; D uncertain. The germline V gene encodes CDR1 MNHEY and CDR2 SMNVEV (reference sequence). V lost 5 bases and J 0 bases, leaving 5 bases between the germline ends. CDR3 size: 13 residues. The chain's CDR3 is CASSRDSGNTIYF. The CDR3 nucleotides read TGTGCCAGCAGTCGGGACTCTGGAAACACCATATATTTT.

The chain combines TRBV7-2 with TRBJ2-1, with TRBD2 identical over 7 bases. The length of the CDR3 is 15 residues. The ends lost 1 base at V and 6 bases at J; junction bases unmatched: 6. Germline V gene lookup returns CDR1 SGHTA and CDR2 FQGNSA. The CDR3 spells CASSLGPGGINEQFF. The CDR3 region has the DNA TGTGCCAGCAGCTTAGGGCCGGGAGGAATCAATGAGCAGTTCTTC.

V and J are TRBV5-1 and TRBJ2-5; possibly TRBD2 for D (6 bases). The CDR3 covers 13 residues. V lost 6 bases and J 1 base, leaving 10 bases between the germline ends. Per germline, CDR1 SGHRS and CDR2 YFSETQ. The CDR3 loop is CASNQGLQETQYF. DNA of the CDR3: TGCGCCAGCAACCAGGGACTCCAAGAGACCCAGTACTTC.

The chain combines TRBV24-1 with TRBJ1-1, with 10 bases matching TRBD1. Germline V gene data show CDR1 as KGHDR and CDR2 as SFDVKD. CDR3 length: 18 residues. The junction had 13 bases not matched to a gene; V was cut back by 7 bases and J by 0 bases. CDR3 bases: TGTGCCACCAGAGAACCGGGACAGGGGTACTCTTTGAACACTGAAGCTTTCTTT. This codes for CATREPGQGYSLNTEAFF.

V usage is TRBV28 and J usage is TRBJ1-2, with TRBD1 matching over 7 bases. V was pared by 5 bases and J by 4 bases, with 16 bases of the junction left unmatched. This CDR3 spans 17 amino acids. Germline loops: CDR1 MDHEN, CDR2 SYDVKM. CDR3 in DNA: TGTGCCAGCAGTATCGTGGAGGGGGCTCGTCTAGTCTATGGCTACACCTTC. It specifies CASSIVEGARLVYGYTF.

The sample holds a few counts of this clone. V is TRBV6-6 and J is TRBJ2-7, with 10 bases lining up with TRBD1. The V and J ends lost 6 bases and 4 bases, in that order; junction bases with no gene match: 12. CDR3 length equals 16 residues. Germline assignment: CDR1 MNHNY and CDR2 SVGAGI (reference sequence). The CDR3 DNA is TGTGCCAGCAGGGACCCTGAGTGGACAGGGGGGTACGAGCAGTACTTC. Protein: CASRDPEWTGGYEQYF.

The chain carries TRBV3-1 (or the pseudogene TRBV3-2) and TRBJ1-2, with 8 bases identical to TRBD1. The V and J ends lost 6 bases and 4 bases, in that order; junction bases with no gene match: 10. Looked up from germline, CDR1 is LGHDT and CDR2 is YNNKEL (reference sequence). The CDR3 is 15 amino acids. CDR3 amino acids: CASSLGQGEAYGYTF. The CDR3 nucleotides are TGTGCCAGCAGTCTTGGACAGGGAGAGGCCTATGGCTACACCTTC.

The chain employs TRBV28 and TRBJ1-1; no firm D call. V was cut by 6 bases and J by 6 bases, with 14 bases left in between. CDR3 length: 13 amino acids. CDR1 MDHEN and CDR2 SYDVKM come from the germline V gene. The CDR3 here is CASSRPGGSEAFF. The CDR3 coding sequence is TGTGCCAGCAGCCGACCGGGTGGCTCTGAAGCTTTCTTT.

The V and J genes are TRBV30 and TRBJ2-2; 8 nucleotides line up with TRBD2. Germline V lookup: CDR1 GTSNPN, CDR2 SVGIG (reference sequence). V trimming: 4 bases; J trimming: 8 bases; junction bases outside the gene matches: 9. This CDR3 region has 14 residues. In DNA form, the CDR3 reads TGTGCCTGGATTTCGCGGGAGGCTCCAGGGGAGCTGTTTTTT. This sequence encodes CAWISREAPGELFF.

The chain combines TRBV11-3 with TRBJ2-1, with D possibly TRBD2 on 5 matching bases. Germline V gives CDR1 SGHNT, CDR2 YENEEA. Trimming pared 2 bases from V and 0 bases from J, leaving 14 bases between. CDR3 length: 17 residues. The CDR3 DNA follows: TGTGCCAGCAGCTTAAGTCTCAGCGGAGCCTCCTACAATGAGCAGTTCTTC. Protein sequence: CASSLSLSGASYNEQFF.

V and J are TRBV27 and TRBJ1-6; 7 bases agree with TRBD1. The germline V gene encodes CDR1 MNHEY and CDR2 SMNVEV (reference sequence). This CDR3 spans 15 amino acids. After removal of 2 bases from V and 9 bases from J, the junction contained 7 bases not matched to a gene. The CDR3 sequence: CASSLGRQGSSPLHF. The CDR3 nucleotides read TGTGCCAGCAGTTTAGGGAGACAGGGATCTTCACCCCTCCACTTT.

The rearrangement uses TRBV27 and TRBJ2-1, with 13 bases matching TRBD2. The length of the CDR3 is 18 residues. Unmatched junction bases numbered 12, after V lost 2 bases and J lost 8 bases. From germline, CDR1 is MNHEY and CDR2 SMNVEV (reference sequence). The CDR3 protein is CASSLVLAGGPFPDEQFF. DNA of the CDR3: TGTGCCAGCAGTTTAGTACTAGCGGGAGGGCCATTTCCGGATGAGCAGTTCTTC.

In DNA, the CDR3 is TGTGCCAGTAGTAGACAGCCGGGCACCGGGGAGCTGTTTTTT. Amino acids: CASSRQPGTGELFF. The chain is built from TRBV19 and TRBJ2-2, with TRBD1 as a possible D gene (5 bases). The V end was cut by 4 bases, the J end by 4 bases, with 10 bases between. Germline assignment: CDR1 LNHDA and CDR2 SQIVND (reference sequence). The CDR3 contains 14 residues. Combining the CDR3 with reference TRBV19 and TRBJ2-2 gives the whole variable domain DGGITQSPKYLFRKEGQNVTLSCEQNLNHDAMYWYRQDPGQGLRLIYYSQIVNDFQKGDIAEGYSVSREKKESFPLTVTSAQKNPTAFYLCASSRQPGTGELFFGEGSRLTVL.

The CDR3 protein is CASRMNSRGTGEQYF. In DNA form, the CDR3 reads TGTGCCAGCAGGATGAACTCGCGGGGAACGGGGGAGCAGTACTTC. The chain recombines TRBV5-6 with TRBJ2-7; tentative D call: TRBD2 (6 bases). The CDR3 consists of 15 residues. V gave up 5 bases and J gave up 7 bases, with 22 bases separating them. Germline values: CDR1 SGHDT, CDR2 YYEEEE.

The rearrangement joins TRBV2 to TRBJ1-5; D is possibly TRBD1 (6 bases). The CDR3 is 15 amino acids. Germline values: CDR1 SNHLY, CDR2 FYNNEI. Between the trimmed V and J ends, which lost 4 bases and 3 bases, there was a span of 13 bases. CDR3 in amino acids: CASSGGHKSNQPQHF. The CDR3 coding sequence is TGTGCCAGCAGTGGGGGACACAAATCCAATCAGCCCCAGCATTTT.

The rearrangement links TRBV15 to TRBJ1-2; no definite D call. The CDR3 has 15 amino acids. Deletions cut 1 base from V and 4 bases from J, with 13 bases between. Germline lookup yields CDR1 LNHNV and CDR2 YYDKDF (reference sequence). CDR3 DNA: TGTGCCACCAGCAGAGTAGGAACAGCCCTCTATGGCTACACCTTC. It yields the protein CATSRVGTALYGYTF.

The genes are TRBV6-5 and TRBJ2-5, with D possibly TRBD2 on 5 matching bases. The CDR3 loop spans 13 amino acids. Germline CDR1 MNHEY, CDR2 SVGAGI. Trimming removed 2 bases from V and 2 bases from J, with 6 bases in between. The CDR3 protein is CASSYAGQETQYF. As DNA, the CDR3 is TGTGCCAGCAGTTACGCGGGTCAAGAGACCCAGTACTTC.

This clone was found a few times. V usage is TRBV9 and J usage is TRBJ1-2, with no clear D. Trimming removed 1 base from V and 8 bases from J, with 18 bases in between. CDR3 length equals 15 residues. The germline V gene has CDR1 SGDLS and CDR2 YYNGEE. Written as DNA, the CDR3 is TGTGCCAGCAGCGTAACGGTGGGCGGGGTCGGAGGCTACACCTTC. Its translation: CASSVTVGGVGGYTF. The variable domain in full, completed from reference TRBV9 and TRBJ1-2, reads DSGVTQTPKHLITATGQRVTLRCSPRSGDLSVYWYQQSLDQGLQFLIQYYNGEERAKGNILERFSAQQFPDLHSELNLSSLELGDSALYFCASSVTVGGVGGYTFGSGTRLTVV.

The chain combines TRBV19 with TRBJ2-1; 8 bases match TRBD1. This CDR3 comprises 16 residues. Looked up from germline, CDR1 is LNHDA and CDR2 is SQIVND (reference sequence). Trimming took 7 bases from V and 6 from J; bases not matched to a gene: 14. In DNA, the CDR3 is TGTGCCAGTAAAAGGTTCCTAGGACAGGGTCGCAATGAGCAGTTCTTC. Its protein is CASKRFLGQGRNEQFF.

The chain uses TRBV5-1 and TRBJ2-7, with D possibly matching TRBD2 (5 bases). The germline gives CDR1 SGHRS, CDR2 YFSETQ. The CDR3 has 13 residues. V was pared by 5 bases and J by 0 bases, with 9 bases between. CDR3 in amino acids: CASREGSSYEQYF. The CDR3 region has the DNA TGCGCCAGCAGAGAGGGAAGCTCCTACGAGCAGTACTTC.

This chain uses TRBV3-1 (or the pseudogene TRBV3-2) with TRBJ1-5; TRBD1 matches at 7 bases. Losses at the gene ends were 3 bases for V and 5 bases for J; bases not matched to a gene: 7. From germline, CDR1 is LGHDT and CDR2 YNNKEL (reference sequence). There are 15 residues in the CDR3. CDR3 DNA: TGTGCCAGCAGCCACTCTGGGCAGGGGGATCAGCCCCAGCATTTT. It codes for CASSHSGQGDQPQHF.

This chain uses TRBV14 with TRBJ2-1; TRBD2 matches at 16 bases. The germline gives CDR1 SGHDN, CDR2 FVKESK. V shed 4 bases and J 9 bases; nucleotides not matched to a gene: 6. CDR3 length: 16 residues. The CDR3 DNA reads TGTGCCAGCAGCCTGGGACTAGCGGGAGGGCCTCTTGAGCAGTTCTTC. It is translated as CASSLGLAGGPLEQFF.

The genes are TRBV27 and TRBJ1-1; D remains ambiguous. Germline CDR1 MNHEY, CDR2 SMNVEV (reference sequence). Trimming cost V 5 bases and J 1 base, with 11 bases left between them. CDR3 length: 14 residues. DNA of the CDR3: TGTGCCAGCAGTCCCCCAGGCAGGAACACTGAAGCTTTCTTT. This gives the protein CASSPPGRNTEAFF.

The CDR3 coding sequence is TGTGCCAGCAGCCAAGATGGCCTAGCGGACGGGAATGAGCAGTTCTTC. This gives the protein CASSQDGLADGNEQFF. The chain uses TRBV3-1 (or the pseudogene TRBV3-2) and TRBJ2-1; 7 bases align to TRBD2. Germline assignment: CDR1 LGHDT and CDR2 YNNKEL (reference sequence). The CDR3 spans 16 residues. Germline trimming cut 0 bases from V and 7 bases from J; bases unmatched to any gene: 9.

The gene calls are TRBV7-7 and TRBJ2-3, with TRBD1 matching over 7 bases. Trimming removed 5 bases from V and 0 bases from J; junction bases left unmatched: 11. Germline V gives CDR1 SSHAT, CDR2 FNYEAQ (reference sequence). The CDR3 sequence is 17 residues long. CDR3 bases: TGTGCCAGCAGCCCCCACAGGGGAAGTCCTAGCACAGATACGCAGTATTTT. This gives the protein CASSPHRGSPSTDTQYF.

The J gene is TRBJ1-2, the V gene TRBV7-8, with 7 bases aligning to TRBD1. From germline, CDR1 is SGHVS and CDR2 FQNEAQ. This CDR3 has 17 residues. V gave up 5 bases and J gave up 0 bases; unmatched junction bases: 12. The CDR3 nucleotides are TGTGCCAGCAGCCCGACCGCGACAGGGTTAGCTAACTATGGCTACACCTTC. Translating it yields CASSPTATGLANYGYTF.

CDR3 bases: TGCGCCAGCAGCAACCCGGGACAGGGATCCTACAATGAGCAGTTCTTC. Its protein is CASSNPGQGSYNEQFF. This rearrangement joins TRBV5-1 to TRBJ2-1; 9 bases agree with TRBD1. Trimming removed 4 bases from V and 1 base from J; junction bases left unmatched: 6. Germline assignment: CDR1 SGHRS and CDR2 YFSETQ. The CDR3 is made up of 16 amino acids.

The V gene is TRBV18, the J gene TRBJ2-6; 12 nucleotides align to TRBD2. The CDR3 contains 20 residues. Germline values: CDR1 KGHSH, CDR2 LQKENI. V shed 2 bases and J 0 bases; nucleotides not matched to a gene: 8. CDR3 in amino acids: CASSPLRLAGALSGANVLTF. CDR3 DNA sequence: TGTGCCAGCTCACCATTGAGACTAGCGGGAGCCCTCTCTGGGGCCAACGTCCTGACTTTC.